This is a list of T cell receptor beta chains from one sample in a study of chemoradiotherapy in HPV16-positive cancers. Profiling relied on immunoSEQ multiplex PCR, and the TCRdb table lists in-frame clones only, not all of them. The sample has around 20,000 clones, around 78% seen once. The sample here was taken from a patient who underwent chemoradiotherapy. These receptors all stem from a human donor with HPV-associated anogenital cancer. Both conserved end residues are part of each CDR3. Fields, in order: J gene, V gene, CDR3 protein.

>TRBJ2-1|TRBV27
CASSLRAGTGGPNEQFF
>TRBJ2-7|TRBV28
CASSPPGTGGYEQYF
>TRBJ1-2|TRBV7-2
CASRPTGGYGYTF
>TRBJ2-6|TRBV6-1
CASSERVNSGANVLTF
>TRBJ2-1|TRBV9
CASSAGTSYGSYNEQFF
>TRBJ1-3|TRBV5-1
CASSAASSGNTIYF
>TRBJ1-5|TRBV6-5
CASSYGGIGQPQHF
>TRBJ1-1|TRBV4-1
CASSQEVQAFF
>TRBJ1-1|TRBV28
CASSLYLEGAGVMNTEAFF
>TRBJ1-5|TRBV6-6
CATHDRASYSNQPQHF
>TRBJ2-1|TRBV28
CASSKSGGAGNEQFF
>TRBJ2-3|TRBV30
CAWSGVGTDTQYF
>TRBJ2-2|TRBV7-9
CASSTPGELFF
>TRBJ2-1|TRBV4-2
CASSQDTSGLAGVSSYNEQFF
>TRBJ2-7|TRBV4-3
CASSRVQGANEQYF
>TRBJ1-2|TRBV15
CATSRDYTGNLYTF
>TRBJ2-7|TRBV6-6
CASRTGTSSEQYF
>TRBJ2-7|TRBV14
CASSQVQGHEQYF
>TRBJ1-5|TRBV9
CASSAAPGDGQPQHF
>TRBJ2-1|TRBV6-5
CASSYMTGGRNEQFF
>TRBJ1-2|TRBV2
CASSADRGSGYTF
>TRBJ2-3|TRBV10-3
CAISVTGVGSGRGSTDTQYF
>TRBJ2-1|TRBV11-3
CASSSGWNEQFF
>TRBJ1-1|TRBV5-1
CASSSRTGGTEAFF
>TRBJ2-4|TRBV6-6
CASSYFREAKNIQYF
>TRBJ1-2|TRBV29-1
CSVERTGGRGYTF
>TRBJ1-1|TRBV27
CASSLSGKNTEAFF
>TRBJ2-5|TRBV5-1
CASNPINAARETQYF
>TRBJ2-1|TRBV13
CASSLVRGTRLGNEQFF
>TRBJ2-1|TRBV7-9
CASRGGGSYNEQFF
>TRBJ1-1|TRBV10-2
CATEDGLNTEAFF
>TRBJ2-3|TRBV27
CASSGWTGISTDTQYF
>TRBJ1-6|TRBV6-6
CASSYGPGSYNSPLHF
>TRBJ2-5|TRBV28
CASSFALARETQYF
>TRBJ2-1|TRBV14
CASSHVRILTNNEQFF
>TRBJ1-4|TRBV30
CAWAGTGGEKLFF
>TRBJ1-5|TRBV5-1
CASSPGTGGTGNQPQHF
>TRBJ2-7|TRBV19
CASSISAETGGSEQYF
>TRBJ2-3|TRBV9
CASSVLSGADTQYF
>TRBJ2-2|TRBV5-1
CASSLALALLGTGELFF
>TRBJ1-2|TRBV9
CASSVDSPGVGGYTF
>TRBJ2-7|TRBV5-6
CASSLGDRGLYEQYF
>TRBJ2-7|TRBV6-1
CASSEADRMQYF
>TRBJ2-7|TRBV4-3
CASSQDLQGSYEQYF
>TRBJ2-3|TRBV2
CASSEARPPGDTQYF
>TRBJ1-1|TRBV4-1
CASSLTAGGANTEAFF
>TRBJ2-7|TRBV30
CAWSIPGQGYEQYF
>TRBJ1-2|TRBV28
CASSPESGYTF
>TRBJ2-7|TRBV7-2
CASNLIGTSSHEQYF
>TRBJ1-4|TRBV7-2
CASSLGLTKANEKLFF
>TRBJ1-5|TRBV5-5
CASSLEFRVNQPQHF
>TRBJ2-6|TRBV7-9
CASSPPGANVLTF
>TRBJ1-1|TRBV11-1
CASSPKSVRTEAFF
>TRBJ2-5|TRBV5-1
CASSLLGGLETQYF
>TRBJ2-5|TRBV5-6
CASSLAGETQYF